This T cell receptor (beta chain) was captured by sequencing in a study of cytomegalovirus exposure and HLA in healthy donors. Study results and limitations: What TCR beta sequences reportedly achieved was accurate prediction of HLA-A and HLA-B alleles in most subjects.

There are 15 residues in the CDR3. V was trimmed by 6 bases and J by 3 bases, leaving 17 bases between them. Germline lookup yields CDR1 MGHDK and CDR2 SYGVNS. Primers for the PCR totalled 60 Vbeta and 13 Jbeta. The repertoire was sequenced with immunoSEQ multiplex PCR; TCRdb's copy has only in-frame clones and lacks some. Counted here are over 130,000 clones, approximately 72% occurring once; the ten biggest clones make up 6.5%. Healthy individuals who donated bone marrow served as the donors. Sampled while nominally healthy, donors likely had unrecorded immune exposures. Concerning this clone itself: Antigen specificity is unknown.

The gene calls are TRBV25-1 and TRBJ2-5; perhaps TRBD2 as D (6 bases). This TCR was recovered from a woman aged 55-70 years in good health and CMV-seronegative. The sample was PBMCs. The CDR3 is CASSTRDLDKETQYF. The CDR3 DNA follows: TGTGCCAGCAGCACTCGGGACTTAGATAAAGAGACCCAGTACTTC. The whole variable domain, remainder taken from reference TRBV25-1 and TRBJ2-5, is EADIYQTPRYLVIGTGKKITLECSQTMGHDKMYWYQQDPGMELHLIHYSYGVNSTEKGDLSSESTVSRIRTEHFPLTLESARPSHTSQYLCASSTRDLDKETQYFGPGTRLLVL.